This TCR beta chain was sequenced for a study of shared clonotypes between healthy human individuals. Study-level findings and limits: The expectation was that sequencing depth would affect clonotype sharing among donors. Represented diversity (both genetic and exposure-history) was limited by the small number of donors.

With V trimmed by 4 bases and J by 4 bases, 3 bases remained unmatched. Per the germline V gene, CDR1 is MNHNS and CDR2 is SASEGT. The CDR3 loop spans 14 amino acids. The table came from immunoSEQ multiplex PCR; TCRdb's copy has only in-frame clones and leaves some out. The sample yields 2 million to 2.5 million clones, approximately 96% seen once. About this clone: Its antigen is as yet unknown.

None of the donors, who were healthy HIV-negative adults, had recently had acute infections or vaccinations. Source material: naive CD4+ T cells sorted from blood. Subset noted: CD45RA+ positively selected. The clonotype was recovered from a man between 18 and 35 years old in good health. The V and J genes are TRBV6-1 and TRBJ2-3; 9 bases agree with TRBD1. The chain's CDR3 is CASSVYRGPDTQYF. The CDR3 nucleotides are TGTGCCAGCAGTGTATACAGGGGGCCAGATACGCAGTATTTT.